Listed below are T cell receptor beta chains from one sample, sequenced in a study of Graves' ophthalmopathy and Graves' hyperthyroidism. MiXCR was run by TCRdb on the multiplex PCR reads, yielding one entry per CDR3 protein. The sample yields 600,000 to 950,000 distinct CDR3 sequences, roughly 41% seen once. The sequenced material came from peripheral blood. Receptors were obtained from an adult man with Graves' ophthalmopathy. The CDR3 runs from the conserved cysteine through the conserved F or W. D genes are given only for firm matches. Clone size is stated in some rows and not others, as once, few, many or a class when expanded.

cdr3_aa	cdr3_nt	v_call	j_call	clone_size	d_call
CASSLELVGGRGSEQYF	TGTGCCAGCAGCTTAGAATTGGTGGGGGGGAGAGGAAGTGAGCAGTACTTC	TRBV7-8	TRBJ2-7	.	TRBD2
CSARDPSTTAYEQYF	TGCAGTGCTAGAGATCCGAGTACCACAGCCTACGAGCAGTACTTC	TRBV20-1	TRBJ2-7	few	.
CASSLDHRTGSVSEAFF	TGTGCCAGCAGCTTAGATCATCGGACAGGGAGTGTCTCTGAAGCTTTCTTT	TRBV11-2	TRBJ1-1	.	TRBD1
CASSLRGTSGTSGANVLTF	TGTGCCAGCAGCTTACGGGGGACTAGCGGGACTTCTGGGGCCAACGTCCTGACTTTC	TRBV7-3	TRBJ2-6	.	TRBD2
CASSQDKWNQPQHF	TGTGCCAGCAGCCAAGATAAATGGAATCAGCCCCAGCATTTT	TRBV4-2	TRBJ1-5	few	.
CSVEGTSDTYGYTF	TGCAGCGTTGAAGGGACATCGGACACCTATGGCTACACCTTC	TRBV29-1	TRBJ1-2	.	.
CASSGRGGAFF	TGTGCCAGCAGTGGAAGGGGGGGAGCTTTCTTT	TRBV6-6	TRBJ1-1	many	.
CASSLQRGRANVLTF	TGTGCCAGCAGCTTGCAGCGGGGCAGGGCCAACGTCCTGACTTTC	TRBV5-4	TRBJ2-6	many	TRBD2
CASSWRAGKGNTEAFF	TGTGCCAGCAGCTGGCGGGCGGGAAAGGGGAACACTGAAGCTTTCTTT	TRBV7-2	TRBJ1-1	few	.
CASSGHSQNTEAFF	TGTGCCAGCAGCGGACACTCACAGAACACTGAAGCTTTCTTT	TRBV9	TRBJ1-1	many	.
CASSFGGTDTEAFF	TGTGCCAGCAGCTTCGGCGGAACGGACACTGAAGCTTTCTTT	TRBV7-9	TRBJ1-1	many	.
CASSLGSTNEKLFF	TGTGCCAGCAGTTTGGGGTCGACTAATGAAAAACTGTTTTTT	TRBV25-1	TRBJ1-4	few	.
CSAKGGRGRTYTF	TGCAGTGCTAAGGGTGGCAGGGGGAGAACCTACACCTTC	TRBV20-1	TRBJ1-2	.	TRBD1
CASSPRSVSWQETQYF	TGTGCCAGCAGCCCCCGTAGTGTCAGTTGGCAAGAGACCCAGTACTTC	TRBV11-2	TRBJ2-5	few	.
CASSAHRGLDTEAFF	TGTGCCAGTAGTGCACACAGGGGGCTGGACACTGAAGCTTTCTTT	TRBV19	TRBJ1-1	many	TRBD1
CSASPRRAYSGNTIYF	TGCAGTGCTAGTCCCCGCCGGGCGTACTCTGGAAACACCATATATTTT	TRBV20-1	TRBJ1-3	.	.
CASSLDGRPNQPQHF	TGTGCCAGCAGCTTAGATGGGCGCCCGAATCAGCCCCAGCATTTT	TRBV11-2	TRBJ1-5	few	.
CASSFNSYAQYF	TGTGCCAGCAGCTTTAATTCCTACGCGCAGTACTTC	TRBV9	TRBJ2-7	.	.
CASSYLEGNNQPQHF	TGTGCCAGCAGTTACCTAGAAGGGAACAATCAGCCCCAGCATTTT	TRBV10-3	TRBJ1-5	.	.
CASSEQLIRGYTF	TGTGCCAGCAGCGAACAGCTAATACGTGGCTACACCTTC	TRBV25-1	TRBJ1-2	.	.
CASSVGGRVHEQYF	TGTGCCAGCAGCGTAGGTGGTAGGGTCCACGAGCAGTACTTC	TRBV9	TRBJ2-7	many	.
CASSEWYRKETQYF	TGCGCCAGCAGTGAATGGTATAGGAAGGAGACCCAGTACTTC	TRBV10-2	TRBJ2-5	many	.
CASSSGPMFYIF	TGTGCCAGTAGTTCAGGACCCATGTTCTACATCTTC	TRBV19	TRBJ1-2	.	.
CASSEAPGQGDGYTF	TGTGCCAGCAGTGAAGCCCCCGGACAGGGAGATGGCTACACCTTC	TRBV10-3	TRBJ1-2	few	TRBD1
CASSPGQQETQCF	TGTGCCAGCAGCCCCGGACAGCAAGAGACCCAGTGCTTC	TRBV7-2	TRBJ2-5	.	.
CAIAKTLGGFDSYGYTF	TGTGCCATCGCGAAAACGTTGGGGGGTTTTGACTCCTATGGCTACACCTTC	TRBV10-3	TRBJ1-2	.	.
CASSLALSITDTGELFF	TGTGCCAGCAGCTTAGCGCTATCGATAACGGACACCGGGGAGCTGTTTTTT	TRBV7-9	TRBJ2-2	.	.
CASQERDRANNSPLHF	TGTGCCAGCCAAGAAAGAGACAGGGCGAATAATTCACCCCTCCACTTT	TRBV25-1	TRBJ1-6	.	TRBD1
CSVGMGGNQPQHF	TGCAGCGTTGGGATGGGGGGCAATCAGCCCCAGCATTTT	TRBV29-1	TRBJ1-5	many	.
CASSETGLETGELFF	TGTGCCAGCTCAGAAACAGGGTTGGAGACCGGGGAGCTGTTTTTT	TRBV7-9	TRBJ2-2	few	.
CASSGTGDSYEQYF	TGTGCCAGCAGCGGGACAGGGGACTCCTACGAGCAGTACTTC	TRBV9	TRBJ2-7	.	TRBD1
CATSRDLEEVRELFF	TGTGCCACCAGCAGAGATCTAGAGGAGGTACGGGAGCTGTTTTTT	TRBV15	TRBJ2-2	.	.
CAWEEGSTEAFF	TGTGCCTGGGAGGAGGGGAGCACTGAAGCTTTCTTT	TRBV19	TRBJ1-1	once	.
CATSRIRRGETQYF	TGTGCCACCAGCAGAATACGTCGGGGGGAGACCCAGTACTTC	TRBV15	TRBJ2-5	many	.
CATSRDRGNSPLHF	TGTGCCACCAGCAGAGACAGGGGAAATTCACCCCTCCACTTT	TRBV15	TRBJ1-6	many	.
CASLGGGFQETQYF	TGTGCCAGCTTAGGGGGGGGCTTCCAAGAGACCCAGTACTTC	TRBV10-3	TRBJ2-5	.	.
CSAKARGIVF	TGCAGTGCTAAAGCGAGGGGTATTGTCTTC	TRBV20-1	TRBJ1-2	.	.
CASSFWQGAEKLFF	TGTGCCAGCAGTTTTTGGCAGGGCGCTGAAAAACTGTTTTTT	TRBV7-9	TRBJ1-4	.	.
CASRGTGSTGELFF	TGTGCCAGCCGGGGGACAGGGAGCACCGGGGAGCTGTTTTTT	TRBV2	TRBJ2-2	.	TRBD1
CASRRGAEDEKLFF	TGTGCCAGCAGGAGGGGGGCGGAGGATGAAAAACTGTTTTTT	TRBV12-3/TRBV12-4	TRBJ1-4	.	.
CASSAQRAGGELFF	TGTGCCAGTAGTGCCCAGAGGGCCGGCGGGGAGCTGTTTTTT	TRBV19	TRBJ2-2	.	.
CATSRSEDEQYF	TGTGCCACCAGCAGATCCGAGGACGAGCAGTACTTC	TRBV15	TRBJ2-7	.	.
CSVEVGETQYF	TGCAGCGTAGAGGTGGGGGAGACCCAGTACTTC	TRBV29-1	TRBJ2-5	many	.
CASRDPTGNQPQHF	TGTGCCAGCAGGGACCCGACAGGGAATCAGCCCCAGCATTTT	TRBV2	TRBJ1-5	many	TRBD1
CSAPGQGPGYTF	TGCAGTGCCCCGGGACAGGGGCCTGGCTACACCTTC	TRBV20-1	TRBJ1-2	.	TRBD1
CASSTSTSGDYEQYF	.	TRBV6-1	TRBJ2-7	few	.
CAIRSTGGLGAFF	TGTGCCATCAGGTCGACAGGTGGTCTCGGAGCTTTCTTT	TRBV10-3	TRBJ1-1	many	.
CASSSPTGTGDGGYTF	TGTGCCAGCAGCTCCCCCACAGGGACAGGGGATGGAGGCTACACCTTC	TRBV7-9	TRBJ1-2	.	TRBD1
CASSFQINTEAFF	TGTGCCAGCAGTTTTCAAATCAACACTGAAGCTTTCTTT	TRBV9	TRBJ1-1	few	.
CASRSGGNNTEAFF	TGTGCCAGCAGATCAGGGGGGAACAACACTGAAGCTTTCTTT	TRBV7-9	TRBJ1-1	.	TRBD1
CSARAGLLGNSPLHF	TGCAGTGCTCGGGCGGGACTTCTAGGGAATTCACCCCTCCACTTT	TRBV20-1	TRBJ1-6	.	.
CASSGQARSSYEQYF	TGTGCCAGCAGCGGACAGGCGCGAAGCTCCTACGAGCAGTACTTC	TRBV7-6	TRBJ2-7	many	TRBD1
CAISERQGAGETQYF	TGTGCCATCAGTGAGCGCCAGGGGGCAGGAGAGACCCAGTACTTC	TRBV10-3	TRBJ2-5	.	TRBD1
CSVTRLRITEAFF	TGCAGCGTTACCCGGCTGAGGATCACTGAAGCTTTCTTT	TRBV29-1	TRBJ1-1	many	.